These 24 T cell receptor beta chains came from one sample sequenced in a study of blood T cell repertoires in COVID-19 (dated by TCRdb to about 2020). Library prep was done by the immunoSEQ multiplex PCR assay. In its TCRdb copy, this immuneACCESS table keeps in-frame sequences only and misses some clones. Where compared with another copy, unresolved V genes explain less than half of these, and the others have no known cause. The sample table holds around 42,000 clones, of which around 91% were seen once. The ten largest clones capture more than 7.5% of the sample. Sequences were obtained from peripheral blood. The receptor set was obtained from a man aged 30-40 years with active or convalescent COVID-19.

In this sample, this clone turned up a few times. The CDR3 region has the DNA TGTGCCACCAGTAACCGGGGGAACTATGGCTACACCTTC. This encodes CATSNRGNYGYTF. The chain links TRBV24-1 to TRBJ1-2; the D gene is possibly TRBD1 (5 bases). V was trimmed by 6 bases and J by 2 bases, leaving 9 bases between them. The CDR3 has 13 amino acids. Per the germline V gene, CDR1 is KGHDR and CDR2 is SFDVKD.

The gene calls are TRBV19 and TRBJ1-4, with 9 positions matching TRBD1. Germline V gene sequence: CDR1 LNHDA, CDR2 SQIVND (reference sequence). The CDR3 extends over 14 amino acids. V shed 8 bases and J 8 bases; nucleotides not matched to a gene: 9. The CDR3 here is CASANRGLGEKLFF. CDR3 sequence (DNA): TGTGCCAGTGCAAACAGGGGGCTGGGAGAAAAACTGTTTTTT.

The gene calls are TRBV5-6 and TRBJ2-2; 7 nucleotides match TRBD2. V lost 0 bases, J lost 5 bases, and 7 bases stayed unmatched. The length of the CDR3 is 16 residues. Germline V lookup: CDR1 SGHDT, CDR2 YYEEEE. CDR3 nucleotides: TGTGCCAGCAGCTTGGAAGGCTGGGGGGGAACCGGGGAGCTGTTTTTT. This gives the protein CASSLEGWGGTGELFF.

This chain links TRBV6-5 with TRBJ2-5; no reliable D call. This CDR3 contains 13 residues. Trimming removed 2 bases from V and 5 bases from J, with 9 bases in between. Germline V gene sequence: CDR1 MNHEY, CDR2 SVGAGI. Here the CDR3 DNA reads TGTGCCAGCAGTTACGGAGCTTTGGAGACCCAGTACTTC. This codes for CASSYGALETQYF.

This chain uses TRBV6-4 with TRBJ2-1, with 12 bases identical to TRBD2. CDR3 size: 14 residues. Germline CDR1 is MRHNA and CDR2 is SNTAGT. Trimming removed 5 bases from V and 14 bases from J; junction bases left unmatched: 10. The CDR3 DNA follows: TGTGCCAGCAGTTGGACTAGCGGGGAAGTTCCTGAGTTCTTC. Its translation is CASSWTSGEVPEFF.

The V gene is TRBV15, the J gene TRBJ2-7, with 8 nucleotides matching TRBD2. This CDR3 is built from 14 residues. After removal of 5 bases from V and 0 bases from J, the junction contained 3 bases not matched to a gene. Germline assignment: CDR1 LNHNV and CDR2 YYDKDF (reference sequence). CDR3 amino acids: CATSRGGNSYEQYF. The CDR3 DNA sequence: TGTGCCACCAGCCGGGGGGGTAACTCCTACGAGCAGTACTTC. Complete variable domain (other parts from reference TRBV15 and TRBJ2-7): DAMVIQNPRYQVTQFGKPVTLSCSQTLNHNVMYWYQQKSSQAPKLLFHYYDKDFNNEADTPDNFQSRRPNTSFCFLDIRSPGLGDTAMYLCATSRGGNSYEQYFGPGTRLTVT.

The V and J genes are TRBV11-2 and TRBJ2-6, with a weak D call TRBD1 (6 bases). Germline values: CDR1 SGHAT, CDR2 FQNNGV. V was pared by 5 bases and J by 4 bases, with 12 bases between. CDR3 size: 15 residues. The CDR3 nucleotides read TGTGCCAGCAGCCAGCAGGGGACCGGGGCCAACGTCCTGACTTTC. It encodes CASSQQGTGANVLTF.

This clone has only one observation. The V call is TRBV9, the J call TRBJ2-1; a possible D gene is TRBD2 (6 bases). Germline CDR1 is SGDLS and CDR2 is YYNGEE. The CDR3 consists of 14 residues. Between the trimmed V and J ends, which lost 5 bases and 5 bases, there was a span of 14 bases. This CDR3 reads CASRGGGGNNEQFF. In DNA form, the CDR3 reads TGTGCCAGCAGGGGAGGTGGTGGGAACAATGAGCAGTTCTTC.

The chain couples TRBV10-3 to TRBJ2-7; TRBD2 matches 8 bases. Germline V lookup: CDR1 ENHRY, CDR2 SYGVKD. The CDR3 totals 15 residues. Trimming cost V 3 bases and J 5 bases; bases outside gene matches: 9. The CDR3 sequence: CAISDPGTRVNEQYF. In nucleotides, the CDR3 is TGTGCCATCAGTGATCCCGGGACTAGAGTCAACGAGCAGTACTTC.

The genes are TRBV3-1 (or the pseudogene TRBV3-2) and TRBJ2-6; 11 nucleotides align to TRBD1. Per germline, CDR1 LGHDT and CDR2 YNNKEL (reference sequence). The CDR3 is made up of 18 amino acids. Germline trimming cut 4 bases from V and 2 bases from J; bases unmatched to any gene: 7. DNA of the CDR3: TGTGCCAGCAGCCCCTGGGACAGGGGGTCTACTGGGGCCAACGTCCTGACTTTC. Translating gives CASSPWDRGSTGANVLTF.

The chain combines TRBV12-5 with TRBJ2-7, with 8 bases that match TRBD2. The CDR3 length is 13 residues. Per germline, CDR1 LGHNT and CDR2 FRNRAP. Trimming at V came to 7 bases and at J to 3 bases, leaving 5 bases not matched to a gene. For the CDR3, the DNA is TGTGCTAGTGCCACTAGCGGCAACTACGAGCAGTACTTC. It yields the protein CASATSGNYEQYF.

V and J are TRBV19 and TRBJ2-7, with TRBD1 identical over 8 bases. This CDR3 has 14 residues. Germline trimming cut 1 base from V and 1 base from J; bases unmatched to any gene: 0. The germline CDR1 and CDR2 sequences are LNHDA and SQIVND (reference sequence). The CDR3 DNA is TGTGCCAGTAGTATAGGGACAGGGTCCTACGAGCAGTACGTC. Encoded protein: CASSIGTGSYEQYV.

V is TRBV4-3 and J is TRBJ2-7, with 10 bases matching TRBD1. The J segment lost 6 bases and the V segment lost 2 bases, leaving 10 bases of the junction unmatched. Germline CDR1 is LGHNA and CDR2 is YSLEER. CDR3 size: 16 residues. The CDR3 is CASSQSQPGQGIEQYV. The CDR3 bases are TGCGCCAGCAGCCAATCCCAACCGGGACAGGGGATCGAGCAGTACGTC.

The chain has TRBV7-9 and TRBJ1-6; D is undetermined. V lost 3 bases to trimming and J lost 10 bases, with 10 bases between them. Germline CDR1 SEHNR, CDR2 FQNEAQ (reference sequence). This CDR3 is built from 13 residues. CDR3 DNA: TGTGCCAGCAGCTTGGCGGGGTCCTCACCCCTCCACTTT. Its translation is CASSLAGSSPLHF.

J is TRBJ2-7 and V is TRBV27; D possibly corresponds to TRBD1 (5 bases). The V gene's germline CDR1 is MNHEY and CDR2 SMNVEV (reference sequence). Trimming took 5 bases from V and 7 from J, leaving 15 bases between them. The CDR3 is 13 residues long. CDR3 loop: CASSEGAGVEQYF. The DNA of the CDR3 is TGTGCCAGCAGTGAAGGGGCCGGCGTTGAGCAGTACTTC.

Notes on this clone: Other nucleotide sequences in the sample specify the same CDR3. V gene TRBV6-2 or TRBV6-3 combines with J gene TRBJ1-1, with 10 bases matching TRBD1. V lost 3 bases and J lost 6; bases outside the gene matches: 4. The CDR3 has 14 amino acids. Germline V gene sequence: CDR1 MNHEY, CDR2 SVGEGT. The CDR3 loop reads CASSYTGQGAEAFF. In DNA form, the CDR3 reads TGTGCCAGCAGTTATACCGGACAGGGGGCTGAAGCTTTCTTT.

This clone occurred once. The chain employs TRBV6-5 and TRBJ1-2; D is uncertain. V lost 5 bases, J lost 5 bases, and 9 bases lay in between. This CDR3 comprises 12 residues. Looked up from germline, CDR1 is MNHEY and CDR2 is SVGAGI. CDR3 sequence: CASSPAGYGYTF. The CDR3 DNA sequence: TGTGCCAGCAGTCCTGCGGGGTATGGCTACACCTTC.

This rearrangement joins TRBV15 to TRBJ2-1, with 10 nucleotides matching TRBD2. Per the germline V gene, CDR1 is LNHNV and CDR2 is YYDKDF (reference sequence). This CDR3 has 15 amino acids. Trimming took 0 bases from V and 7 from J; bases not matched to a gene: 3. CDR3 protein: CATSRDLGLANEQFF. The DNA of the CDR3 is TGTGCCACCAGCAGAGATTTGGGACTAGCGAATGAGCAGTTCTTC.

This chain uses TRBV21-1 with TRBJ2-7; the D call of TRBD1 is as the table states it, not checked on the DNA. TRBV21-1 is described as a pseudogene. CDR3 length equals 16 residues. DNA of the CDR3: TGTGCCAGCAGGAAAGAGGGTTCAGGGATCAAATACGAGCAGTACTTC. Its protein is CASRKEGSGIKYEQYF.

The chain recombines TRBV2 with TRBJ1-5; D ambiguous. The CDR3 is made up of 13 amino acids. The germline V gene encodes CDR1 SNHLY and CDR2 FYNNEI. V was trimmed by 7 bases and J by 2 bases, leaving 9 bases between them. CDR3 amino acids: CASKRIGNQPQHF. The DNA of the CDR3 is TGTGCCAGCAAGAGGATTGGCAATCAGCCCCAGCATTTT.

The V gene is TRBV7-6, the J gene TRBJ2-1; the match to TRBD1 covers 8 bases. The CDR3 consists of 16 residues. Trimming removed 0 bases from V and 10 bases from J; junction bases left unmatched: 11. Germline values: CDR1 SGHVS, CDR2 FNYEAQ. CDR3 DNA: TGTGCCAGCAGCTTAGCGATATCAGGACAGGGCGGGGAGCAGTTCTTC. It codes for CASSLAISGQGGEQFF.

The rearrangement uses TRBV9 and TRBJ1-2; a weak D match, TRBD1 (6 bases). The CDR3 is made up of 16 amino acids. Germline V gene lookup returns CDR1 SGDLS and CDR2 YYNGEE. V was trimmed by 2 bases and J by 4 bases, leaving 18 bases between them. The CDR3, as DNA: TGTGCCAGCAGCGTTGGTTTCAGCGGCAGGGGCTATGGCTACACCTTC. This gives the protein CASSVGFSGRGYGYTF.

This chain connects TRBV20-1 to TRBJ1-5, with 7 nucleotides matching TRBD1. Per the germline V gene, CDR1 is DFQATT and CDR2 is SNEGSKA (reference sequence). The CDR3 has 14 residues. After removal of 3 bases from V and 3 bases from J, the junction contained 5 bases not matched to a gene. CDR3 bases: TGCAGTGCTAGTCGGACAGGCAACAATCAGCCCCAGCATTTT. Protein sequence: CSASRTGNNQPQHF.

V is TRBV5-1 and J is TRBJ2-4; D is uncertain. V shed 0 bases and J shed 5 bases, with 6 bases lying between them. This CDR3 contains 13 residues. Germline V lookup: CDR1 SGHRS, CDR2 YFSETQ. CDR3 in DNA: TGCGCCAGCAGCTTGGGTGGGCAAAACATTCAGTACTTC. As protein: CASSLGGQNIQYF.